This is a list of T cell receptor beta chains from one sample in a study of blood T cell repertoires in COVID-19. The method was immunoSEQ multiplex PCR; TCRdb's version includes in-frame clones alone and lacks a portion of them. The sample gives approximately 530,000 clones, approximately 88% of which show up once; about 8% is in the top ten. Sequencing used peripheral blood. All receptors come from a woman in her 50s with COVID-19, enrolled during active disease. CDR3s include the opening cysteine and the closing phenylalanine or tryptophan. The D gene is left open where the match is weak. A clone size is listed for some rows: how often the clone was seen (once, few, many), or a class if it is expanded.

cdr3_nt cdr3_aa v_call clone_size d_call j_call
TGTGCCAGCACCATTAGGGGGCACAATGAGCAGTTCTTC CASTIRGHNEQFF TRBV12-3/TRBV12-4 . TRBD1 TRBJ2-1
TGTGCCAGCTCACCAGGGAGGGGTACAAACACCATATATTTT CASSPGRGTNTIYF TRBV18 . . TRBJ1-3
TGTGCCAGCAGCTTAGAGGGTCGAGGGTGGGGCAATCAGCCCCAGCATTTT CASSLEGRGWGNQPQHF TRBV7-6 . . TRBJ1-5
TGTGCCAGCAGCTTAAGCGGCAGTATACTGGATGAGCAGTTCTTC CASSLSGSILDEQFF TRBV11-2 . . TRBJ2-1
TGTGCCTGTACTACCTCAGGGGGCACAAATTCACCCCTCCACTTT CACTTSGGTNSPLHF TRBV30 once TRBD1 TRBJ1-6
TGTGCCAGCAGTGAAGCGCTGGGCGATAACTATGGCTACACCTTC CASSEALGDNYGYTF TRBV6-1 . . TRBJ1-2
TGTGCCAGTAGTATCTGGGGGGACAGGCCCTTCTATGGCTACACCTTC CASSIWGDRPFYGYTF TRBV19 . TRBD1 TRBJ1-2
TGTGCCAGCAGTTTAACCCAGGGCCTGTATGGCTACACCTTC CASSLTQGLYGYTF TRBV27 . . TRBJ1-2
TGTGCCAGCAGTCCTTGGGACACCTCCAATCAGCCCCAGCATTTT CASSPWDTSNQPQHF TRBV6-5 . . TRBJ1-5
TGTGCCAGCAGCGTAGACAGGGGGAAAAACTCTTCGCACTTT CASSVDRGKNSSHF TRBV9 . TRBD1 TRBJ1-6
TGCGCCAGCAGCTTGAGTAGCGGGGGGGTTGATACGCAGTATTTT CASSLSSGGVDTQYF TRBV5-1 . TRBD2 TRBJ2-3
TGTGCCAGCAGTGTACAGGGCTTGAGTGGCTACACCTTC CASSVQGLSGYTF TRBV28 . . TRBJ1-2
TGTGCCTGGAGTCAATGGAGGGATACTGAAGCTTTCTTT CAWSQWRDTEAFF TRBV30 . . TRBJ1-1
TGTGCCAGCAGTTTTAGAGAGAACACTGAAGCTTTCTTT CASSFRENTEAFF TRBV27 . . TRBJ1-1
TGTGCCTGGAGCGGGACAGTTCCCACTGAAGCTTTCTTT CAWSGTVPTEAFF TRBV30 . TRBD1 TRBJ1-1
TGTGCCTGGAGTAGCGGCCTAGACTATGGCTACACCTTC CAWSSGLDYGYTF TRBV30 . . TRBJ1-2
TGTGCCAGCAGTTTGACAGGGAATCAGCCCCAGCATTTT CASSLTGNQPQHF TRBV12-3/TRBV12-4 . TRBD1 TRBJ1-5
TGTGCCAGCAGCCCCCGACAGGGATTTGCTGGGGCCAACGTCCTGACTTTC CASSPRQGFAGANVLTF TRBV5-4 . TRBD1 TRBJ2-6
TGCGCCAGCAGGGTCCACGGGGACACCGGGGAGCTGTTTTTT CASRVHGDTGELFF TRBV10-1 . . TRBJ2-2
TGTGCCAGCAGCTTAGGACTCACCTACAATGAGCAGTTCTTC CASSLGLTYNEQFF TRBV7-2 . . TRBJ2-1
TGTGCCAGCAGCTCCCCGCGGGGAACTGGCAACGTCCTGACTTTC CASSSPRGTGNVLTF TRBV5-4 . . TRBJ2-6
TGCGCCAGCAGCCCCCTAAGCGGGGGGCTGGCTGAAGCTTTCTTT CASSPLSGGLAEAFF TRBV5-1 . . TRBJ1-1
TGCGCCAGCAGCTCAACCGGGACAGAGAACACTGAAGCTTTCTTT CASSSTGTENTEAFF TRBV5-1 . TRBD1 TRBJ1-1
TGTGCCAGCAGTCTCCTGGGGGCATATAATTCACCCCTCCACTTT CASSLLGAYNSPLHF TRBV2 few . TRBJ1-6
TGTGCCAGCAACAGGCAGTTGCTTGGTGAAGCTTTCTTT CASNRQLLGEAFF TRBV12-3/TRBV12-4 . . TRBJ1-1
TGTGCCAGCAGCCAGGGGGCTGCGGCGCAGTACTTC CASSQGAAAQYF TRBV3-1/TRBV3-2 few . TRBJ2-7
TGTGCCAGCAGGAGGCAGGGGGCTAACTATGGCTACACCTTC CASRRQGANYGYTF TRBV6-5 . TRBD1 TRBJ1-2
TGTGCCAGCAGCGTCTCCCCCCGCGCGGGGGCCGGGGAGCTGTTTTTT CASSVSPRAGAGELFF TRBV9 . TRBD2 TRBJ2-2
TGTGCCAGCTCCGGGACAGGGTCTGGAAACACCATATATTTT CASSGTGSGNTIYF TRBV18 . TRBD1 TRBJ1-3
TGTGCCAGCAGTTACGGGACAGGGAATAATTCACCCCTCCACTTT CASSYGTGNNSPLHF TRBV6-6 . TRBD1 TRBJ1-6
TGCAGTGCTAGGGCCCGAGAGACCCAGTACTTC CSARARETQYF TRBV20-1 . . TRBJ2-5
TGCGCCAGCAAGGACAGGGTGGGAACTGAAGCTTTCTTT CASKDRVGTEAFF TRBV5-1 few TRBD1 TRBJ1-1
TGTGCCAGCAGTTTAGGTCAGGGAGAAGCTTTCTTT CASSLGQGEAFF TRBV12-3/TRBV12-4 few . TRBJ1-1
TGTGCCAGCAGCCCCGTCGGGACTCAAACAGGCGGGGAGCTGTTTTTT CASSPVGTQTGGELFF TRBV11-2 . . TRBJ2-2
TGTGCCAGCAGCTTGGGAGAGGGCTCCCAGCATTTT CASSLGEGSQHF TRBV5-8 . . TRBJ1-5
TGTGCCAGCACCACCGGGACTCCTATCTACGAGCAGTACTTC CASTTGTPIYEQYF TRBV5-6 . . TRBJ2-7
TGCGCCAGCAGCTTGAGGGAGAATGAGCAGTTCTTC CASSLRENEQFF TRBV5-1 . . TRBJ2-1
TGTGCCAGCAGTTACTCCTCGGGCACAGATACGCAGTATTTT CASSYSSGTDTQYF TRBV6-2/TRBV6-3 . . TRBJ2-3
TGTGCCAGTAGTGGGCAGCCGGGGAACATTCAGTACTTC CASSGQPGNIQYF TRBV19 . . TRBJ2-4
TGTGCCAGCAGCCGATCCGGGGGAAGGGCAGGGTATGGCTACACCTTC CASSRSGGRAGYGYTF TRBV3-1/TRBV3-2 . . TRBJ1-2
TGCAGCGTTGGTGACAGGGAATACGGCTACACCTTC CSVGDREYGYTF TRBV29-1 . TRBD1 TRBJ1-2
TGTGCCAGGGGGATGCGGGGGGAAGTCACAGATACGCAGTATTTT CARGMRGEVTDTQYF TRBV2 . TRBD2 TRBJ2-3
TGTGCCAGCAGCTTCGTAGGACAGAACACTGAAGCTTTCTTT CASSFVGQNTEAFF TRBV11-2 . . TRBJ1-1
TGTGCCAGCAGCTTAGGGGGGGGTCCGACCGGGGAGCTGTTTTTT CASSLGGGPTGELFF TRBV7-6 . TRBD2 TRBJ2-2
TGTGCCAGCAGTCGGACAGGGGGCTCCTACGAGCAGTACTTC CASSRTGGSYEQYF TRBV6-2/TRBV6-3 . TRBD1 TRBJ2-7
TGTGCCAGCAGCTTGGGTGGAGGGGGCATGGACACTGAAGCTTTCTTT CASSLGGGGMDTEAFF TRBV5-8 . TRBD1 TRBJ1-1
TGTGCCAGCAGTGAGACAGGGTTCTTCTACGAGCAGTACTTC CASSETGFFYEQYF TRBV28 . TRBD1 TRBJ2-7
TGCGCCAGCAGCTTGGAGAGCGGGGGGAGGAATACGCAGTATTTT CASSLESGGRNTQYF TRBV5-1 . TRBD2 TRBJ2-3
TGTGCCAGCAGCGAGGTAGACAGCTATGGCTACACCTTC CASSEVDSYGYTF TRBV9 few . TRBJ1-2
TGTGCCAGCACCGGGGAAGGTCAGGGGAATCAGCCCCAGCATTTT CASTGEGQGNQPQHF TRBV6-5 . . TRBJ1-5
TGTGCCTGGAGTGTAGGGACTAGCGGTGGGGCAAAGTTCTTC CAWSVGTSGGAKFF TRBV30 . TRBD2 TRBJ2-1
TGCAGCGTGTTGACAGGGGGCGAGGAAAAACTGTTTTTT CSVLTGGEEKLFF TRBV29-1 . TRBD1 TRBJ1-4
TGTGCCAGCAGCTTAGCAGGGGGCGAGGGGGGCTACACCTTC CASSLAGGEGGYTF TRBV13 . TRBD1 TRBJ1-2
TGTGCCAGCAGTTTTCCGGGACAGGGAGGTCGCGAGCAGTACTTC CASSFPGQGGREQYF TRBV6-6 . TRBD1 TRBJ2-7
TGTGCCACCAGCAGACGAGGCACGCCAGATACGCAGTATTTT CATSRRGTPDTQYF TRBV15 . . TRBJ2-3
TGTGCCAGCAGCTCCCCCGTTAGAGTAGATACGCAGTATTTT CASSSPVRVDTQYF TRBV5-4 . . TRBJ2-3
TGTGCCAGTGACAGGGACCGCAATCAGCCCCAGCATTTT CASDRDRNQPQHF TRBV6-5 . TRBD1 TRBJ1-5
TGTGCCAGTAGTATATTAGGGGGCACGGGGAATCAGCCCCAGCATTTT CASSILGGTGNQPQHF TRBV19 . TRBD1 TRBJ1-5
TGTGCCAGCAGTCCCAGGGGGAACACTGAAGCTTTCTTT CASSPRGNTEAFF TRBV21-1 . . TRBJ1-1
TGTGCCAGCAAGAGGACAGCAATCCTCGATGGCTACACCTTC CASKRTAILDGYTF TRBV2 . . TRBJ1-2